These 27 T cell receptor beta chains were sequenced from one sample in a study of OX40 agonist ivuxolimab in advanced cancers. This table comes from immunoSEQ multiplex PCR, and its TCRdb copy is limited to in-frame clones, with some not included. The table includes around 40,000 clones, approximately 90% detected once. The sample was CD4+ or CD8+ T cells sorted from blood, taken in a trial of the OX40 agonist ivuxolimab. The receptors derive from an adult with an advanced solid tumor such as melanoma, head and neck, liver or kidney cancer.

The gene calls are TRBV19 and TRBJ2-7; TRBD2 aligns across 7 bases. Germline CDR1 and CDR2: LNHDA and SQIVND (reference sequence). The V segment lost 5 bases and the J segment 2 bases; nucleotides outside the gene matches: 21. The CDR3 totals 19 residues. The CDR3 loop is CASSPFGEVRGRAPYEQYF. In DNA, the CDR3 is TGTGCCAGTAGTCCCTTCGGTGAGGTTCGGGGGAGGGCCCCCTACGAGCAGTACTTC.

J is TRBJ2-1 and V is TRBV6-5; D ambiguous. CDR1 MNHEY and CDR2 SVGAGI come from the germline V gene. The CDR3 covers 14 residues. Trimming took off 2 bases at V and 4 bases at J, with 9 bases between the two ends. The CDR3 loop reads CASSYLGRYNEQFF. The CDR3 nucleotides read TGTGCCAGCAGTTACCTAGGACGGTACAATGAGCAGTTCTTC.

The rearrangement joins TRBV27 to TRBJ2-7; 9 bases are shared with TRBD1. The CDR3 sequence is 16 residues long. Per germline, CDR1 MNHEY and CDR2 SMNVEV (reference sequence). The V segment lost 2 bases and the J segment 6 bases; nucleotides outside the gene matches: 11. CDR3 loop: CASSLGQWDRVSEQYF. Here the CDR3 DNA reads TGTGCCAGCAGTTTAGGTCAGTGGGACAGGGTGTCCGAGCAGTACTTC.

The rearrangement uses TRBV20-1 and TRBJ2-5; D is undetermined. The CDR3 has 8 residues. V was trimmed by 0 bases and J by 13 bases, leaving 3 bases between them. Germline V gene data show CDR1 as DFQATT and CDR2 as SNEGSKA (reference sequence). CDR3 in amino acids: CSARDGYF. In nucleotides, the CDR3 is TGCAGTGCTAGAGATGGGTACTTC.

This clone appeared a single time. The V gene is TRBV2, the J gene TRBJ2-1; tentatively, D is TRBD2 (6 bases). The germline V gene encodes CDR1 SNHLY and CDR2 FYNNEI. The CDR3 has 12 residues. Trimming removed 9 bases at V and 9 bases at J, with 15 bases between. The CDR3: CARGAAGIEQFF. CDR3 nucleotides: TGTGCCAGGGGCGCGGCGGGGATTGAGCAGTTCTTC. Drawing the rest from reference TRBV2 and TRBJ2-1, the complete variable domain is EPEVTQTPSHQVTQMGQEVILRCVPISNHLYFYWYRQILGQKVEFLVSFYNNEISEKSEIFDDQFSVERPDGSNFTLKIRSTKLEDSAMYFCARGAAGIEQFFGPGTRLTVL.

The J gene is TRBJ2-1, the V gene TRBV11-3; 10 nucleotides align to TRBD2. Germline-derived CDR1 and CDR2 are SGHNT and YENEEA. V lost 4 bases and J lost 2; bases outside the gene matches: 5. The CDR3 has 16 amino acids. As DNA, the CDR3 is TGTGCCAGCAGCTCCGCTAGCGGGAGTACCTACAATGAGCAGTTCTTC. Its protein product is CASSSASGSTYNEQFF. Combining the CDR3 with reference TRBV11-3 and TRBJ2-1 gives the whole variable domain EAGVVQSPRYKIIEKKQPVAFWCNPISGHNTLYWYLQNLGQGPELLIRYENEEAVDDSQLPKDRFSAERLKGVDSTLKIQPAELGDSAVYLCASSSASGSTYNEQFFGPGTRLTVL.

The chain couples TRBV27 to TRBJ2-2; D might be TRBD2 (5 bases). V was trimmed by 8 bases and J by 2 bases, leaving 12 bases between them. The CDR3 totals 14 residues. Germline V gene data show CDR1 as MNHEY and CDR2 as SMNVEV (reference sequence). As DNA, the CDR3 is TGTGCCAGCTGCGGCGGGTTTAACACCGGGGAGCTGTTTTTT. Residues: CASCGGFNTGELFF.

This chain uses TRBV7-9 with TRBJ2-1; D gene uncertain. The germline CDR1 and CDR2 sequences are SEHNR and FQNEAQ (reference sequence). The CDR3 is 14 amino acids. V was trimmed by 1 base and J by 3 bases, leaving 7 bases between them. The CDR3 nucleotides read TGTGCCAGCAGCTTAGTGCTAGGCTACAATGAGCAGTTCTTC. Amino acids: CASSLVLGYNEQFF. Based on the CDR3 plus reference TRBV7-9 and TRBJ2-1, the full variable domain is DTGVSQNPRHKITKRGQNVTFRCDPISEHNRLYWYRQTLGQGPEFLTYFQNEAQLEKSRLLSDRFSAERPKGSFSTLEIQRTEQGDSAMYLCASSLVLGYNEQFFGPGTRLTVL.

The V call is TRBV25-1, the J call TRBJ1-1; D call uncertain. The CDR3 consists of 13 residues. V shed 6 bases and J shed 0 bases, with 8 bases lying between them. CDR1 is MGHDK, CDR2 SYGVNS, per germline. CDR3 sequence: CASRPQLNTEAFF. The CDR3 DNA is TGTGCCAGCAGACCACAGCTGAACACTGAAGCTTTCTTT.

The J gene is TRBJ1-5, the V gene TRBV19; D perhaps matches TRBD1 (5 bases). Deletions cut 6 bases from V and 12 bases from J, with 24 bases between. CDR1 and CDR2 from the germline V gene are LNHDA and SQIVND (reference sequence). This CDR3 spans 15 amino acids. The CDR3 bases are TGTGCCAGTAGAGTCCCCGTTCTTACAGGCTTTCTCCAGCATTTT. Its protein product is CASRVPVLTGFLQHF.

The chain links TRBV27 to TRBJ2-2; D gene unclear. The CDR3 runs to 12 residues. Germline assignment: CDR1 MNHEY and CDR2 SMNVEV (reference sequence). Trimming took off 5 bases at V and 2 bases at J, with 3 bases between the two ends. The CDR3 protein is CASSPNTGELFF. The DNA of the CDR3 is TGTGCCAGCAGTCCCAACACCGGGGAGCTGTTTTTT.

V usage is TRBV10-3 and J usage is TRBJ2-2, with D perhaps matching TRBD2 (5 bases). The V end was cut by 7 bases, the J end by 0 bases, with 12 bases between. Germline-derived CDR1 and CDR2 are ENHRY and SYGVKD. This CDR3 region has 15 residues. The CDR3: CAITPVRANTGELFF. CDR3 nucleotides: TGTGCCATCACCCCCGTGCGGGCGAACACCGGGGAGCTGTTTTTT.

The chain uses TRBV10-3 and TRBJ2-2; TRBD2 aligns across 9 bases. CDR1 and CDR2 from the germline V gene are ENHRY and SYGVKD. V shed 11 bases and J 5 bases; nucleotides not matched to a gene: 15. The CDR3 length is 16 residues. The CDR3 DNA reads TGTGCCGCCCAACCGGTAGCGGGAGAGGAGACCGGGGAGCTGTTTTTT. It encodes CAAQPVAGEETGELFF.

This chain connects TRBV7-2 to TRBJ2-7; 7 positions agree with TRBD2. With V trimmed by 1 base and J by 1 base, 4 bases remained unmatched. The CDR3 totals 15 residues. CDR1 and CDR2 (germline): SGHTA, FQGNSA. The CDR3 DNA sequence: TGTGCCAGCAGCTTAGGGACTAGAGGGTCCTACGAGCAGTACTTC. Its translation is CASSLGTRGSYEQYF.

The CDR3 here is CASSLSSGRVNEQFF. DNA of the CDR3: TGTGCCAGCAGTTTGAGTAGCGGGAGAGTTAATGAGCAGTTCTTC. The genes are TRBV27 and TRBJ2-1; TRBD2 agrees at 9 bases. Germline lookup yields CDR1 MNHEY and CDR2 SMNVEV (reference sequence). The junction had 7 bases not matched to a gene; V was cut back by 3 bases and J by 7 bases. The CDR3 extends over 15 amino acids.

The chain recombines TRBV2 with TRBJ2-5; D is possibly TRBD1 (5 bases). The germline gives CDR1 SNHLY, CDR2 FYNNEI. V dropped 4 bases and J dropped 5 bases, with 14 bases sitting between them. The CDR3 is made up of 14 amino acids. As DNA, the CDR3 is TGTGCCAGCAGTGGACAGCAGTTTGGGGAGACCCAGTACTTC. Translation: CASSGQQFGETQYF.

V usage is TRBV14 and J usage is TRBJ2-1; D is possibly TRBD1 or TRBD2 (5 bases each). The CDR3 is 14 residues long. V dropped 6 bases and J dropped 4 bases, with 13 bases sitting between them. Germline-derived CDR1 and CDR2 are SGHDN and FVKESK. This CDR3 reads CASSVGAAYNEQFF. For the CDR3, the DNA is TGTGCCAGCAGTGTCGGGGCCGCTTACAATGAGCAGTTCTTC.

The gene calls are TRBV9 and TRBJ2-3, with D possibly matching TRBD2 (6 bases). Germline CDR1 and CDR2: SGDLS and YYNGEE. Trimming removed 3 bases from V and 4 bases from J, with 18 bases in between. This CDR3 spans 16 amino acids. The CDR3: CASSGAGLSPADTQYF. DNA for the CDR3: TGTGCCAGCAGCGGGGCGGGGCTCTCCCCCGCAGATACGCAGTATTTT.

The DNA of the CDR3 is TGTGCCAGCAGTTACTCGGGCGGGGGGGATACGCAGTATTTT. Translated: CASSYSGGGDTQYF. The chain joins TRBV6-5 to TRBJ2-3; 8 bases line up with TRBD2. Germline CDR1 reads MNHEY; CDR2 reads SVGAGI. J lost 6 bases, V lost 0 bases, and 2 bases had no gene match. This CDR3 comprises 14 residues.

Concerning this clone itself: The CDR3 does not close with the conserved phenylalanine or tryptophan, likely indicating a read error. The limits of the CDR3 on the DNA are not certain, so only TCRdb's listed CDR3 is given. The chain uses TRBV7-9 and TRBJ2-3. Inclusive of both ends, the CDR3 amounts to 13 amino acids. Germline-derived CDR1 and CDR2 are SEHNR and FQNEAQ (reference sequence). The CDR3: CASSLVGRASDSL.

This sequence joins TRBV6-1 and TRBJ2-7; 8 bases align to TRBD2. The CDR3 runs to 14 residues. V lost 6 bases to trimming and J lost 1 base; unmatched junction nucleotides: 5. Germline assignment: CDR1 MNHNS and CDR2 SASEGT. CDR3 residues: CASSQRGLSYEQYF. CDR3 nucleotide sequence: TGTGCCAGCAGCCAGCGGGGGCTATCCTACGAGCAGTACTTC.

V gene TRBV9 combines with J gene TRBJ1-2; a weak D match, TRBD1 (5 bases). This CDR3 contains 17 residues. Trimming took 0 bases from V and 1 from J, leaving 16 bases between them. Germline V CDR1 and CDR2: SGDLS, YYNGEE. The CDR3 DNA follows: TGTGCCAGCAGCGTAGGGGGGGTTGGAAAAGTTAACTATGGCTACACCTTC. It yields the protein CASSVGGVGKVNYGYTF.

V is TRBV12-1 and J is TRBJ2-7. TRBV12-1 has pseudogene status. This CDR3 is 13 amino acids long. The CDR3 DNA reads as TGTGCCAGCGGACTCCGGGGCCCCTACGAGCAGTACGTC. Its translation is CASGLRGPYEQYV.

CDR3 bases: TGCGCCAGCAGCCAAGACGCTAGCGGGACCTTGTGGAATGAGCAGTTCTTC. This gives the protein CASSQDASGTLWNEQFF. The rearrangement links TRBV4-1 to TRBJ2-1; 9 bases agree with TRBD2. Looked up from germline, CDR1 is MGHRA and CDR2 is YSYEKL. This CDR3 spans 17 amino acids. V lost 0 bases, J lost 7 bases, and 10 bases stayed unmatched.

The CDR3 reads CASSLSGRGRTEAFF. CDR3 DNA: TGTGCCAGCAGTTTATCGGGGCGGGGAAGGACTGAAGCTTTCTTT. J is TRBJ1-1 and V is TRBV27, with a possible D match to TRBD1 (5 bases). Trimming stripped 0 bases from V and 5 bases from J, with 13 bases between. This CDR3 has 15 amino acids. Germline CDR1 and CDR2: MNHEY and SMNVEV (reference sequence).

The rearrangement links TRBV7-2 to TRBJ2-1; 8 nucleotides match TRBD1. V trimming: 1 base; J trimming: 5 bases; junction bases outside the gene matches: 7. CDR1 SGHTA and CDR2 FQGNSA come from the germline V gene. There are 16 residues in the CDR3. The CDR3: CASSLDGTGINNEQFF. The CDR3 DNA follows: TGTGCCAGCAGCTTAGACGGGACAGGAATAAACAATGAGCAGTTCTTC.

The chain employs TRBV12-5 and TRBJ2-1; 10 bases are shared with TRBD2. The CDR3 runs 15 residues. Germline V gene data show CDR1 as LGHNT and CDR2 as FRNRAP. The J segment lost 10 bases and the V segment lost 4 bases, leaving 10 bases of the junction unmatched. The CDR3 DNA is TGTGCTAGTGGTTCCGGACTAGCGGCTGGCTTAGAGCAGTTCTTC. Protein product: CASGSGLAAGLEQFF. Full variable domain (missing parts from reference TRBV12-5 and TRBJ2-1): DARVTQTPRHKVTEMGQEVTMRCQPILGHNTVFWYRQTMMQGLELLAYFRNRAPLDDSGMPKDRFSAEMPDATLATLKIQPSEPRDSAVYFCASGSGLAAGLEQFFGPGTRLTVL.